The present T cell receptor beta chain was sequenced within a study of shared clonotypes between healthy human individuals. Study-wide results and caveats: Rarefaction gave evidence that sorted-subset sequencing remained incomplete despite large depth. Sampling used blood alone; tissue repertoires probably differ.

Sequencing used immunoSEQ multiplex PCR; TCRdb keeps in-frame clones, though not all of them. This sample has about 2.4 million clones, with roughly 93% found just once. Recent vaccinations or acute infections were absent in the healthy HIV-negative adult donors. Notes on this clone: Its antigen remains unidentified. The same CDR3 is also encoded by other DNA sequences in this sample.

The sequence came from a man between 18 and 35 years old in good health. Some clones in this sample may be carry-over from other donors' samples. The sample was naive CD4+ T cells from PBMCs. The sample's subset: CD45RA+ positively selected.

The CDR3 sequence is CASSFRGNSYEQYF. CDR3 DNA sequence: TGTGCCAGCAGTTTCCGGGGAAATTCCTACGAGCAGTACTTC. This rearrangement joins TRBV28 to TRBJ2-7, with D possibly being TRBD2 (5 bases). CDR1 MDHEN and CDR2 SYDVKM come from the germline V gene. V dropped 3 bases and J dropped 1 base, with 10 bases sitting between them. There are 14 residues in the CDR3.